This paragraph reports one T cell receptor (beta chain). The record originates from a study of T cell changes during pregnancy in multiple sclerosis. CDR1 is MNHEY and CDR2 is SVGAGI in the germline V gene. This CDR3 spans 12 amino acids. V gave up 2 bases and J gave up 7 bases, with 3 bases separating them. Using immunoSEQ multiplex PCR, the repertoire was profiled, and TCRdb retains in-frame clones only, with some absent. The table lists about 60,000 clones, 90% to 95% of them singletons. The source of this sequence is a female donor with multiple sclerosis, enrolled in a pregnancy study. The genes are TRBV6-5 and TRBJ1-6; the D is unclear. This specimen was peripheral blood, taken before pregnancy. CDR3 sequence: CASSYRNSPLHF. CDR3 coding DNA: TGTGCCAGCAGTTACCGGAATTCACCCCTCCACTTT.